This is a list of T cell receptor beta chains from one sample in a study of regulatory T cells in long-lasting Graves disease. TCRdb recomputed calls from the multiplex PCR reads with MiXCR, one row per CDR3 protein. The repertoire holds approximately 470,000 distinct CDR3 sequences, about 16% seen once, with 12% in the top ten. The sample was also linked to a second study, of T cells in Graves' hyperthyroidism and ophthalmopathy.

The source was peripheral blood mononuclear cells (PBMCs), collected at new diagnosis, from a patient treated with antithyroid drugs. These receptor sequences come from a man in his forties or fifties with Graves disease. Both conserved end residues are part of each CDR3. D genes are given only for firm matches. Size is omitted from some rows. Given values are once, few, many or a class for expanded clones.

d_call j_call v_call clone_size cdr3_aa cdr3_nt
NA TRBJ2-5 TRBV28 NA CASSTPPLSGKETQYF TGTGCCAGCAGTACTCCCCCTCTGAGCGGAAAAGAGACCCAGTACTTC
NA TRBJ2-3 TRBV5-1 many CASSPRATDTQYF TGCGCCAGCAGCCCTCGGGCCACAGATACGCAGTATTTT
NA TRBJ1-1 TRBV12-3/TRBV12-4 few CASRGPRENTEAFF TGTGCCAGCAGGGGGCCGAGGGAGAACACTGAAGCTTTCTTT
NA TRBJ2-7 TRBV5-8 many CASSSRRYEQYF TGTGCCAGCAGCTCACGGCGCTACGAGCAGTACTTC
TRBD2 TRBJ2-1 TRBV30 few CAWIPLSGSYNEQFF TGTGCCTGGATCCCCCTCAGCGGGAGTTACAATGAGCAGTTCTTC
NA TRBJ1-3 TRBV6-1 few CASSGNSGNTIYF TGTGCCAGCAGCGGAAACTCTGGAAACACCATATATTTT
TRBD2 TRBJ2-3 TRBV28 many CASSLLTAGGGDTQYF TGTGCCAGCAGTTTATTAACGGCGGGAGGGGGTGATACGCAGTATTTT
NA TRBJ2-1 TRBV5-1 many CASSLEGHRSYNEQFF TGCGCCAGCAGCTTAGAGGGACACCGCTCCTACAATGAGCAGTTCTTC
TRBD2 TRBJ2-1 TRBV11-2 many CASSFSEVGGNEQFF TGTGCCAGCAGCTTTTCTGAGGTCGGGGGGAATGAGCAGTTCTTC
NA TRBJ2-7 TRBV20-1 NA CSARVIGDGGYEQYF TGCAGTGCTAGAGTGATAGGTGACGGCGGCTACGAGCAGTACTTC
TRBD2 TRBJ2-3 TRBV7-3 NA CASSLTGTSGNTDTQYF TGTGCCAGCAGCCTTACCGGGACTAGCGGCAACACAGATACGCAGTATTTT
TRBD2 TRBJ2-1 TRBV28 many CASSFEASGRGNEQFF TGTGCCAGCAGTTTTGAGGCTAGCGGGAGGGGCAATGAGCAGTTCTTC
NA TRBJ1-6 TRBV3-1 few CASSPQGMGNSPLHF TGTGCCAGCAGTCCGCAGGGTATGGGTAATTCACCCCTCCACTTT
NA TRBJ1-6 TRBV9 NA CASSQRFGQKIMSSPLHF TGTGCCAGCAGCCAAAGGTTCGGACAGAAGATAATGAGTTCACCCCTCCACTTT
NA TRBJ2-3 TRBV30 many CAWSRPLSGGTDTQYF TGTGCCTGGAGTCGGCCGTTAAGCGGAGGCACAGATACGCAGTATTTT
TRBD2 TRBJ2-7 TRBV10-3 few CAALAGDSYEQYF TGTGCCGCTTTAGCGGGGGACTCCTACGAGCAGTACTTC
NA TRBJ2-7 TRBV28 many CASEGETKSSYEQYF TGTGCCAGCGAGGGGGAAACGAAGAGCTCCTACGAGCAGTACTTC
TRBD2 TRBJ2-5 TRBV2 many CASISGRDWKETQYF TGTGCCAGCATTAGCGGGAGGGACTGGAAAGAGACCCAGTACTTC
TRBD2 TRBJ2-7 TRBV30 many CAWTSGYEQYF TGTGCCTGGACTAGCGGATACGAGCAGTACTTC
TRBD2 TRBJ2-7 TRBV7-9 many CASSHGLAGDVSQYF TGTGCCAGCAGCCACGGACTAGCGGGAGATGTGTCGCAGTACTTC
NA TRBJ2-3 TRBV6-5 many CASSYSTGEVGDTQYF TGTGCCAGCAGTTACTCTACGGGAGAAGTAGGCGATACGCAGTATTTT
NA TRBJ1-2 TRBV6-5 NA CASSSTPSTGYTF TGTGCCAGCAGTTCCACCCCATCTACGGGCTACACCTTC
NA TRBJ2-1 TRBV28 many CASNLVGGGVYNEQFF TGTGCCAGCAACTTAGTTGGGGGCGGAGTGTACAATGAGCAGTTCTTC
TRBD2 TRBJ2-5 TRBV7-6 many CASSSGTSGVVLETQYF TGTGCCAGCAGCTCCGGGACTAGCGGGGTGGTCCTGGAGACCCAGTACTTC
NA TRBJ2-1 TRBV2 many CASSEMDSPGDEQFF TGTGCCAGCAGTGAAATGGACAGCCCGGGCGATGAGCAGTTCTTC
NA TRBJ2-1 TRBV7-9 NA CASSSRFLALNEQFF TGTGCCAGCAGCTCTCGTTTTTTGGCCTTGAATGAGCAGTTCTTC
TRBD2 TRBJ2-7 TRBV12-3/TRBV12-4 many CASSVAGPSYEQYF TGTGCCAGCAGTGTAGCGGGGCCTTCCTACGAGCAGTACTTC
TRBD2 TRBJ2-7 TRBV20-1 many CSAIIAGVSSYEQYF TGCAGTGCTATAATAGCGGGAGTAAGCTCCTACGAGCAGTACTTC
NA TRBJ2-1 TRBV20-1 many CSGFIAVPYNEQFF TGCAGTGGATTCATAGCGGTACCTTACAATGAGCAGTTCTTC
NA TRBJ1-6 TRBV30 few CAWSGGWTDNSPLHF TGTGCCTGGAGTGGGGGATGGACAGATAATTCACCCCTCCACTTT
TRBD2 TRBJ2-3 TRBV24-1 NA CATSDWGSGRRTDTQYF TGTGCCACCAGTGATTGGGGTAGCGGGAGGAGAACAGATACGCAGTATTTT
TRBD2 TRBJ2-3 TRBV28 NA CASSPGTSGDTQYF TGTGCCAGCAGTCCCGGGACTAGCGGCGATACGCAGTATTTT
NA TRBJ1-5 TRBV7-9 NA CASTPGFLYQPQHF TGTGCCAGCACCCCGGGATTCCTTTATCAGCCCCAGCATTTT
NA TRBJ2-7 TRBV5-6 many CASHPTPDSQYEQYF TGTGCCAGCCACCCGACCCCGGACAGCCAGTACGAGCAGTACTTC
NA TRBJ2-4 TRBV12-3/TRBV12-4 few CASSLALTPVF TGTGCCAGCAGTTTAGCGCTTACACCAGTATTC
TRBD1 TRBJ2-7 TRBV3-1 NA CASSPKTGTLSYEQYF TGTGCCAGCAGCCCCAAGACAGGGACCCTGTCCTACGAGCAGTACTTC
TRBD2 TRBJ2-7 TRBV7-6 many CASSFGGGFEQYF TGTGCCAGCAGCTTTGGGGGGGGGTTCGAGCAGTACTTC
NA TRBJ1-2 TRBV12-3/TRBV12-4 many CASSSSTGGIPNYGYTF TGTGCCAGCAGTTCCTCGACAGGTGGGATACCTAACTATGGCTACACCTTC
TRBD1 TRBJ2-7 TRBV28 many CASSWDRWDTYEQYF TGTGCCAGCAGTTGGGACAGGTGGGACACCTACGAGCAGTACTTC
NA TRBJ1-2 TRBV2 few CANNLGDGYTF TGTGCCAACAACTTGGGTGATGGCTACACCTTC
TRBD2 TRBJ2-2 TRBV6-1 many CASSDFITSGRARELFF TGTGCCAGCAGTGATTTCATCACTAGCGGGAGGGCCAGGGAGCTGTTTTTT
TRBD1 TRBJ2-2 TRBV9 NA CASSEDGTGMVTGELFF TGTGCCAGCAGCGAGGACGGGACAGGGATGGTCACCGGGGAGCTGTTTTTT
TRBD1 TRBJ1-1 TRBV11-3 many CASSLGQGATEAFF TGTGCCAGCAGCTTGGGACAGGGGGCAACTGAAGCTTTCTTT
NA TRBJ2-2 TRBV20-1 many CSASLFYGGRPGELFF TGCAGTGCTAGCCTCTTTTACGGGGGGCGCCCCGGGGAGCTGTTTTTT
NA TRBJ2-3 TRBV5-1 many CASSRMSADTQYF TGCGCCAGCAGCCGTATGTCAGCAGATACGCAGTATTTT
TRBD2 TRBJ2-3 TRBV2 many CASSHAVAGLTDTQYF TGTGCCAGCAGCCATGCCGTAGCGGGTCTCACAGATACGCAGTATTTT
NA TRBJ1-1 TRBV3-1 many CASSRISGNTEAFF TGTGCCAGCAGCCGAATCAGCGGGAACACTGAAGCTTTCTTT
NA TRBJ2-3 TRBV7-8 few CASSLERDFDTQYF TGTGCCAGCAGCTTAGAGAGGGACTTTGATACGCAGTATTTT
TRBD2 TRBJ2-7 TRBV6-1 NA CASSRSGLANTYEQYF TGTGCCAGCAGCCGAAGTGGACTAGCTAATACCTACGAGCAGTACTTC